This T cell receptor (beta chain) was found in a study of T cell responses to AZD1222 COVID-19 vaccine. Broader study findings: Nearly half of spike-specific TCRs reportedly target unmutated variant regions. Only five or six AZD1222 recipients tested seropositive at baseline. Donors were chiefly white British, with a greater number of females, and clonal diversity was perhaps underestimated. Compared with day 0, the breadth and depth of the Spike-specific TCR repertoire rose significantly after two doses of AZD1222.

There are 13 residues in the CDR3. Trimming shortened V by 3 bases and J by 5 bases, and 10 bases separated the two germline ends. Germline CDR1 LNHDA, CDR2 SQIVND (reference sequence). As regards this clone: Antigen unknown.

This table comes from immunoSEQ multiplex PCR, and its TCRdb copy is limited to in-frame clones, with some not included. Of 100,000 to 150,000 clones in the sample, roughly 91% were seen once. This chain links TRBV19 with TRBJ1-2; D possibly corresponds to TRBD1 (6 bases). This receptor was identified in an adult in good health. Sequenced here: peripheral blood, sampled on day 0 of MenACWY control vaccination. For the CDR3, the DNA is TGTGCCAGTAGTATTATGGACAGATATGGCTACACCTTC. Amino acid sequence: CASSIMDRYGYTF. Variable domain in full (rest from reference TRBV19 and TRBJ1-2): DGGITQSPKYLFRKEGQNVTLSCEQNLNHDAMYWYRQDPGQGLRLIYYSQIVNDFQKGDIAEGYSVSREKKESFPLTVTSAQKNPTAFYLCASSIMDRYGYTFGSGTRLTVV.